This T cell receptor delta chain originates from a study of γδ T cells in repeated Plasmodium falciparum infection (dated by TCRdb to the early 2020s). With respect to the entire study: The natural-infection arm enrolled Malian children exposed to intense seasonal malaria transmission and compared the Malian children with Australian children matched for age and gender. The gammadelta TCR repertoires from Mali were analysed in two ways: cross-sectionally during periods with no transmission, and longitudinally across episodes of acute febrile malaria. Several malaria-naive U.S. adults underwent four controlled human malaria infections by bites from P. falciparum NF54-infected Anopheles stephensi mosquitoes over approximately 590 days. The study looked at how repeated Plasmodium falciparum infection shapes the human gammadelta T cell repertoire, using both natural infection in Mali and controlled human malaria infection. Controlled-infection subjects were sampled at baseline, immediately before selected infections, and 21 days after each infection. Points the paper makes about the study in general: Analysis of inter-individual variability in gammadelta T cell responses was limited by the small size of the controlled-infection cohort. Vgamma9/Vdelta2+ TCR repertoires kept a highly stable polyclonal repertoire across time and infection, and many TCRgamma sequences overlapped between individuals. Compared with the repertoires of Australian children, the Vdelta2-negative gammadelta TCR repertoires of Malian children appeared more clonally expanded, less diverse and less shared. Waves of new clonotype selection in Vdelta2-negative, largely Vdelta1+, gammadelta TCR repertoires appeared to be driven by repeated controlled infections. Generalizability was limited because the Malian cohort was drawn from a small rural village of predominantly one ethnic group.

Vgamma9/Vdelta2+ and Vdelta2-negative gammadelta T cell populations were flow-sorted from peripheral blood mononuclear cells for bulk TCR repertoire analysis. Inclusive of the bounding cysteine and phenylalanine, the CDR3 is 21 residues long. Of the read, only the CDR3 DNA is kept; its 63 bases are in frame from base 1. The germline V gene gives CDR1 as TSWWSYY and CDR2 as QGS. This clone appeared a few times. The clone's antigen remains unknown. This probably arose from a read error, given a far larger clone one base away. This same CDR3 is encoded by further DNA sequences in the sample. Libraries were made using multiplex PCR. Reads for this sample came from an Illumina MiSeq. From each sorted gammadelta T cell sample, both TCR gamma (TRG) and TCR delta (TRD) chains were sequenced. The paper's processing steps were these. Clonotype tree plots, accumulated frequency of the top 20 clonotypes, diversity index (DI) and D75 metrics were included in the repertoire analyses. TCRdb reprocessed the public reads with the caller CATT; rows with the same DNA were merged afterwards. What appears here as the V and J calls and clone size reflects TCRdb's work, not the paper's. Counted in this sample were 75,000 to 100,000 delta-chain clones; 1.4% of them appeared once. The ten largest make up 7% to 9.5% of the sample.

The specimen was gamma-delta T cells from blood. This sequence uses TRDV1 and TRDJ1, and 12 bases in between align with TRDD3. The receptor was derived from a pool of human donors (malaria-infected and uninfected, not separated). In nucleotides, the sequence is TGTGCTCTTGGGGAAAGCAGCCTCTGGGGGATACGCAGGTCGTACACCGATAAGCTCATCTTT. The encoded protein is CALGESSLWGIRRSYTDKLIF.